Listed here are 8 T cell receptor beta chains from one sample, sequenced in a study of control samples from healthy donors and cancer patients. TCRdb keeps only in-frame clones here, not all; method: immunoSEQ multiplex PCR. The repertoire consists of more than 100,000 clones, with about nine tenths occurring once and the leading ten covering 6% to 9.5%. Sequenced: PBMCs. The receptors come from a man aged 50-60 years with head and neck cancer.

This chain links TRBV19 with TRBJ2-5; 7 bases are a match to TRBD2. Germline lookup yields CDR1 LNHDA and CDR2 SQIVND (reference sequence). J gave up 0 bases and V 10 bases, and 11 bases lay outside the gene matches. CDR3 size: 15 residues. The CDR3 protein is CATAGTTLYQETQYF. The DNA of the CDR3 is TGTGCCACCGCCGGGACTACTCTGTACCAAGAGACCCAGTACTTC.

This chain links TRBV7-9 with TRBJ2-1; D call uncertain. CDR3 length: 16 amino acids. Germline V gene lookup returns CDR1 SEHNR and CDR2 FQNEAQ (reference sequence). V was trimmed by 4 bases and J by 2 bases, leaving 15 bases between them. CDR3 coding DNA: TGTGCCAGCAGCTCATCCCATAAACCACCCTACAATGAGCAGTTCTTC. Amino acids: CASSSSHKPPYNEQFF.

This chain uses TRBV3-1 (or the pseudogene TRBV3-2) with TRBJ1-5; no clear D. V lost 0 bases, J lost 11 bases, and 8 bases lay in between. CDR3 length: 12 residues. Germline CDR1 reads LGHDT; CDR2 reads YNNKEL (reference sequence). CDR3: CASSQEDRTQHF. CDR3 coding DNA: TGTGCCAGCAGCCAAGAGGATCGTACCCAGCATTTT.

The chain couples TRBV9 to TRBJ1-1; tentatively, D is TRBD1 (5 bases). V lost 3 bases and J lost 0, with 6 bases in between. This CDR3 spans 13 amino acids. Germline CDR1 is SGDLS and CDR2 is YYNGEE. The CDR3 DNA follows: TGTGCCAGCAGCGCGGACATGAACACTGAAGCTTTCTTT. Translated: CASSADMNTEAFF.

In nucleotides, the CDR3 is TGTGCCAGCAGCCATGGGGGGCTTGGCTACACCTTC. It is translated as CASSHGGLGYTF. The rearrangement uses TRBV3-1 (or the pseudogene TRBV3-2) and TRBJ1-2; D might be TRBD1 (6 bases). Germline values: CDR1 LGHDT, CDR2 YNNKEL (reference sequence). V lost 3 bases to trimming and J lost 7 bases, with 9 bases between them. This CDR3 is built from 12 residues.

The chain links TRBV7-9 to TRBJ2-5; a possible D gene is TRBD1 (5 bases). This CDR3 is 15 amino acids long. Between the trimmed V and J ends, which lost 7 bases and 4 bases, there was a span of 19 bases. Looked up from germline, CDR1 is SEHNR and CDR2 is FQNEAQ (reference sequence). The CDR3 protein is CASIPEPGMGETQYF. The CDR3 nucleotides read TGTGCCAGCATCCCAGAGCCAGGGATGGGAGAGACCCAGTACTTC. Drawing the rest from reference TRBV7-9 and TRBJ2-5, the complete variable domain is DTGVSQNPRHKITKRGQNVTFRCDPISEHNRLYWYRQTLGQGPEFLTYFQNEAQLEKSRLLSDRFSAERPKGSFSTLEIQRTEQGDSAMYLCASIPEPGMGETQYFGPGTRLLVL.

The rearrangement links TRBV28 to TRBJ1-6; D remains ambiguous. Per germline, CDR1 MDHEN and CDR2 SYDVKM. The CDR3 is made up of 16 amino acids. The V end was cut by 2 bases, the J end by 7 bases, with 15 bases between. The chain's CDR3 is CASSLLEGARNSPLHF. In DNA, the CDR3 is TGTGCCAGCAGTTTACTGGAGGGCGCAAGGAATTCACCCCTCCACTTT.

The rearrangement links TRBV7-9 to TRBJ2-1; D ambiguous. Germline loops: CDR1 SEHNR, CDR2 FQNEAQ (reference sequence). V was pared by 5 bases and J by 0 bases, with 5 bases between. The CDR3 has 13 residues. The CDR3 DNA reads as TGTGCCAGCAGCCCCAGCTCCTACAATGAGCAGTTCTTC. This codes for CASSPSSYNEQFF.